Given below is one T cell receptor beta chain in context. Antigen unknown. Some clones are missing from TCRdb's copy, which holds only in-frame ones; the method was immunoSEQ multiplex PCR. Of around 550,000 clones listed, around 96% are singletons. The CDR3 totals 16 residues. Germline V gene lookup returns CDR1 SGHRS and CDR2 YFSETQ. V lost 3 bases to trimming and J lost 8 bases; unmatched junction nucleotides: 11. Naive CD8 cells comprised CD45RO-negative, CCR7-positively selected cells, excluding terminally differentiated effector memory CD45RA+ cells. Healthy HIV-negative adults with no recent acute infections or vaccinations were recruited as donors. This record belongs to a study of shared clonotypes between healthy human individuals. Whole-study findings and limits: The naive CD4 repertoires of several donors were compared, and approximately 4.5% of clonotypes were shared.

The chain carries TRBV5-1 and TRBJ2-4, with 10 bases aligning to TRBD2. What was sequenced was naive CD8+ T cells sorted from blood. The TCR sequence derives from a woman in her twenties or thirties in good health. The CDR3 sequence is CASSSYAPSGRDIQYF. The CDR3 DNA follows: TGCGCCAGCAGCTCATATGCCCCGAGCGGGAGGGACATTCAGTACTTC.